Shown below are 19 T cell receptor beta chains from a single sample sequenced in a study of T cell repertoires in cytomegalovirus infection. TCRdb recomputed calls from the reads with MiXCR, one row per CDR3 protein. The table includes 350,000 to 500,000 distinct CDR3 sequences, approximately 31% detected once. Material: PBMCs. These receptors were collected from a human donor in good health (CMV status not recorded). Some clones in this sample may be carry-over from other donors' samples.

This clonotype was seen more than once but under ten times. V gene TRBV5-4 combines with J gene TRBJ2-2; D might be TRBD1 (6 bases). CDR3 length: 15 residues. Germline V lookup: CDR1 SGHNT, CDR2 YYREEE (reference sequence). The germline V and J ends were trimmed by 0 bases and 6 bases, with 12 bases remaining between them. The CDR3 loop reads CASSLAQGVSGELFF. Here the CDR3 DNA reads TGTGCCAGCAGCTTGGCACAGGGAGTTTCCGGGGAGCTGTTTTTT.

The chain has TRBV11-2 and TRBJ2-1; a weak D match, TRBD2 (5 bases). CDR3 length equals 15 residues. Looked up from germline, CDR1 is SGHAT and CDR2 is FQNNGV. Trimming pared 1 base from V and 2 bases from J, leaving 9 bases between. The CDR3 DNA reads TGTGCCAGCAGCTTAGTTCCGGGGACCTACAATGAGCAGTTCTTC. Translated, it gives CASSLVPGTYNEQFF. The variable domain in full, completed from reference TRBV11-2 and TRBJ2-1, reads EAGVAQSPRYKIIEKRQSVAFWCNPISGHATLYWYQQILGQGPKLLIQFQNNGVVDDSQLPKDRFSAERLKGVDSTLKIQPAKLEDSAVYLCASSLVPGTYNEQFFGPGTRLTVL.

This clonotype was recorded at least ten times. The rearrangement uses TRBV7-2 and TRBJ2-7, with D possibly matching TRBD1 (6 bases). Trimming removed 0 bases at V and 2 bases at J, with 11 bases between. In germline, CDR1 is SGHTA, CDR2 FQGNSA. This CDR3 contains 15 residues. In nucleotides, the CDR3 is TGTGCCAGCAGCTTAGCGGACAGTTTTACCTACGAGCAGTACTTC. It is translated as CASSLADSFTYEQYF.

This clonotype was detected many times. The V gene is TRBV28, the J gene TRBJ1-1; tentatively, D is TRBD1 (5 bases). Deletions cut 5 bases from V and 6 bases from J, with 16 bases between. Per germline, CDR1 MDHEN and CDR2 SYDVKM. This CDR3 has 14 residues. The CDR3: CASSGQGVNAEAFF. The CDR3 DNA sequence: TGTGCCAGCAGTGGACAAGGTGTTAATGCTGAAGCTTTCTTT.

This clonotype was observed a few times. The chain uses TRBV4-1 and TRBJ2-7; 10 bases fit TRBD1. The CDR3 runs 15 residues. Germline V gene data show CDR1 as MGHRA and CDR2 as YSYEKL. Germline trimming cut 1 base from V and 3 bases from J; bases unmatched to any gene: 3. The CDR3 region is CASSQAGTGVYEQYF. In DNA form, the CDR3 reads TGCGCCAGCAGCCAAGCCGGGACAGGGGTCTACGAGCAGTACTTC.

This clonotype was found a few times. The chain carries TRBV12-3 or TRBV12-4 and TRBJ1-6; 8 positions agree with TRBD1. The CDR3 extends over 14 amino acids. With V trimmed by 7 bases and J by 9 bases, 8 bases remained unmatched. The CDR3 is CASTPGTGVSPLHF. Written as DNA, the CDR3 is TGTGCCAGCACTCCAGGGACAGGAGTTTCACCCCTCCACTTT.

The chain couples TRBV20-1 to TRBJ2-7; no firm D call. CDR3 length: 13 amino acids. Between the trimmed V and J ends, which lost 6 bases and 0 bases, there was a span of 12 bases. Germline V gives CDR1 DFQATT, CDR2 SNEGSKA (reference sequence). The CDR3, as DNA: TGCAGTGCCAACCCTTGGAACTCCTACGAGCAGTACTTC. This gives the protein CSANPWNSYEQYF.

This clonotype was observed a handful of times. The rearrangement joins TRBV29-1 to TRBJ1-5, with TRBD1 matching over 9 bases. CDR1 and CDR2 (germline): SQVTM, ANQGSEA. V lost 6 bases and J lost 11; bases outside the gene matches: 8. CDR3 length: 12 residues. The CDR3 reads CSVHTGGASQHF. The DNA for the CDR3 is TGCAGCGTCCACACAGGGGGCGCGTCCCAGCATTTT.

Comments on this clonotype: At one end the junction does not follow the germline gene, possibly because of a read error. This sequence joins TRBV6-1 and TRBJ2-3; 7 nucleotides agree with TRBD1. The CDR3 loop spans 17 amino acids. The germline gives CDR1 MNHNS, CDR2 SASEGT. CDR3 nucleotides: TGTGCCAGCAGTGAAGATAGCCCCGGCTGGGGGACAGATACGCAGTCTTTT. Its protein product is CASSEDSPGWGTDTQSF.

This clonotype was observed at least ten times. V is TRBV7-2 and J is TRBJ2-1; possible D gene TRBD2, 5 bases. The germline CDR1 and CDR2 sequences are SGHTA and FQGNSA. This CDR3 contains 15 residues. V dropped 5 bases and J dropped 2 bases, with 13 bases sitting between them. CDR3 region: CASSQQADPYNEQFF. The CDR3 DNA reads as TGTGCCAGCAGCCAACAAGCGGACCCCTACAATGAGCAGTTCTTC.

As DNA, the CDR3 is TGTGCCAGCAGTTTTAACGGAGTGGAGCAGTACTTC. Amino acid sequence: CASSFNGVEQYF. The V gene is TRBV12-3 or TRBV12-4, the J gene TRBJ2-7; D gene ambiguous. Between the trimmed V and J ends, which lost 3 bases and 7 bases, there was a span of 10 bases. This CDR3 is 12 amino acids long.

The chain couples TRBV10-2 to TRBJ2-7, with D perhaps matching TRBD1 (6 bases). The ends were cut back, 10 bases at V and 0 bases at J, with 19 bases in the middle. CDR3 length equals 15 residues. Germline CDR1 is WSHSY and CDR2 is SAAADI. The CDR3 protein is CATYFEGDNSYEQYF. The CDR3 region has the DNA TGCGCCACCTACTTTGAGGGGGACAACTCCTACGAGCAGTACTTC.

The rearrangement joins TRBV3-1 to TRBJ2-7, with 7 bases identical to TRBD1. The CDR3 contains 15 residues. V dropped 6 bases and J dropped 2; count of bases not matched to a gene: 10. CDR1 and CDR2 (germline): LGHDT, YNNKEL (reference sequence). CDR3 DNA sequence: TGTGCCAGCAGTCCACTGAGACAGGGTCCCTACGAGCAGTACTTC. Protein product: CASSPLRQGPYEQYF.

The V gene is TRBV5-1, the J gene TRBJ1-1, with a weak D call TRBD1 (6 bases). Trimming removed 0 bases from V and 0 bases from J, with 12 bases in between. The CDR3 has 16 amino acids. Per the germline V gene, CDR1 is SGHRS and CDR2 is YFSETQ. Written as DNA, the CDR3 is TGCGCCAGCAGCTTGGAGGCAGGGGAGCTGAACACTGAAGCTTTCTTT. It encodes CASSLEAGELNTEAFF.

The chain employs TRBV25-1 and TRBJ2-3, with a weak D call TRBD1 (6 bases). The length of the CDR3 is 15 residues. Deletions cut 4 bases from V and 0 bases from J, with 11 bases between. Germline CDR1 is MGHDK and CDR2 is SYGVNS. Here the CDR3 DNA reads TGTGCCAGCAGTGTCGGACAGACAAGCACAGATACGCAGTATTTT. This sequence encodes CASSVGQTSTDTQYF.

A note on this clonotype: The CDR3 end shows no conserved phenylalanine or tryptophan, and so a read error is likely. V and J are TRBV7-2 and TRBJ1-1; D is undetermined. Germline V gene sequence: CDR1 SGHTA, CDR2 FQGNSA. Trimming shortened V by 6 bases and J by 2 bases, and 13 bases separated the two germline ends. CDR3 length: 14 amino acids. Here the CDR3 DNA reads TGTGCCAGCAGGTGGGGAACAAGTAACACTGAAGCTTTCTTG. Translation: CASRWGTSNTEAFL.

This clonotype was seen more than once but under ten times. This rearrangement joins TRBV7-2 to TRBJ1-2, with unresolved D. Looked up from germline, CDR1 is SGHTA and CDR2 is FQGNSA. Between the trimmed V and J ends, which lost 11 bases and 4 bases, there was a span of 17 bases. The CDR3 covers 13 residues. The CDR3 protein is CAATDKYLYGYTF. As DNA, the CDR3 is TGTGCCGCAACCGACAAATACCTCTATGGCTACACCTTC. Looking up the rest from reference TRBV7-2 and TRBJ1-2 gives the full variable domain: GAGVSQSPSNKVTEKGKDVELRCDPISGHTALYWYRQSLGQGLEFLIYFQGNSAPDKSGLPSDRFSAERTGGSVSTLTIQRTQQEDSAVYLCAATDKYLYGYTFGSGTRLTVV.

The genes are TRBV29-1 and TRBJ2-2; D is tentatively TRBD1 or TRBD2 (5 bases each). The CDR3 is 14 amino acids. V was trimmed by 4 bases and J by 6 bases, leaving 15 bases between them. Germline V gene sequence: CDR1 SQVTM, CDR2 ANQGSEA. The CDR3 DNA sequence: TGCAGCGTTGGGTCGGGGCAGGTCGCCGGGGAGCTGTTTTTT. Protein sequence: CSVGSGQVAGELFF.

This clonotype was counted only a few times. The chain is built from TRBV6-6 and TRBJ2-3; D call uncertain. V was pared by 1 base and J by 0 bases, with 5 bases between. The CDR3 spans 14 residues. Germline V gene lookup returns CDR1 MNHNY and CDR2 SVGAGI (reference sequence). In nucleotides, the CDR3 is TGTGCCAGCAGTTACTTAAGTAGCACAGATACGCAGTATTTT. This encodes CASSYLSSTDTQYF.